Listed below are T cell receptor beta chains from one sample, sequenced in a study of T cell responses to AZD1222 COVID-19 vaccine. Here immunoSEQ multiplex PCR was the method, and the copy in TCRdb shows in-frame clones only, minus some. Of some 120,000 clones in the sample, 93% were seen once. Sequencing used peripheral blood, obtained on day 0 of AZD1222 vaccination. The receptors stem from an adult in good health. The CDR3 runs from the conserved cysteine through the conserved F or W. The order of the fields is J gene, V gene, D gene, clone size, CDR3 DNA, CDR3 protein. The D gene is left open where the match is weak. Not all rows give a size; the values are once, few, many and, for expanded clones, a class.

TRBJ1-5	TRBV6-1	-	-	TGTGCCAGCAGTGAAGACGCCGATCAGCCCCAGCATTTT	CASSEDADQPQHF
TRBJ1-2	TRBV30	-	-	TGTGCCTGGAGGCGAGTTGGTGGCTACACCTTC	CAWRRVGGYTF
TRBJ1-2	TRBV4-1	-	once	TGCGCCAGCAGCCAAGTGGGCATAGATGGCTACACCTTC	CASSQVGIDGYTF
TRBJ2-1	TRBV5-1	-	-	TGCGCCAGCAGCTTGGGAAGAGGGCGGGATCTATACAATGAGCAGTTCTTC	CASSLGRGRDLYNEQFF
TRBJ1-2	TRBV28	-	-	TGTGCCAGCAGCCCTCCACAGGGTAGTATTGGCTACACCTTC	CASSPPQGSIGYTF
TRBJ2-1	TRBV27	-	-	TGTGCCAGCAGTCTTCGGGCCCCCTGGGAGTTGGAATCGTTCAATGAGCAGTTCTTC	CASSLRAPWELESFNEQFF
TRBJ2-7	TRBV28	-	-	TGTGCCAGCAGTTTAATTGGGATAACTTTGAACGAGCAGTACTTC	CASSLIGITLNEQYF
TRBJ2-7	TRBV27	-	-	TGTGCCAGCAGGAAGCAGGTGGGGGTGTTCTCCTACGAGCAGTACTTC	CASRKQVGVFSYEQYF
TRBJ1-1	TRBV12-3/TRBV12-4	-	-	TGTGCCAGCAGCTCTATCGGCGCTGAAGCTTTCTTT	CASSSIGAEAFF
TRBJ2-1	TRBV14	TRBD2	-	TGTGCCAGCAGCCCCTACGGGACTTCGCGGGGGTACAATGAGCAGTTCTTC	CASSPYGTSRGYNEQFF
TRBJ1-1	TRBV3-1/TRBV3-2	-	-	TGTGCCAGCAGCCTCCATGGGGGCAGTGAAGCTTTCTTT	CASSLHGGSEAFF
TRBJ1-1	TRBV29-1	-	-	TGCAGCGTTGCGCTGGGGGGCAACACTGAAGCTTTCTTT	CSVALGGNTEAFF
TRBJ2-5	TRBV5-1	-	-	TGCGCCAGCAGCTTTGACGTGGAGACCCAGTACTTC	CASSFDVETQYF
TRBJ2-1	TRBV7-8	-	once	TGTGCCAGCAGCTTGGGGGAATACTACAATGAGCAGTTCTTC	CASSLGEYYNEQFF
TRBJ1-2	TRBV23-1	-	-	TGCGCCAGCCGGGTGGGTGTTGGTTCGGACTATGGCTACACCTTC	CASRVGVGSDYGYTF
TRBJ2-2	TRBV21-1	-	-	TGTGCCAGCAGCAAAGTCGACCCTCACGGGAGTGAAACCGGGGAGCTGTTTTTT	CASSKVDPHGSETGELFF
TRBJ2-3	TRBV27	-	-	TGTGCCAGCAGTTTTATTGCGGGAATTGTAGATACGCAGTATTTT	CASSFIAGIVDTQYF
TRBJ2-3	TRBV28	-	-	TGTGCCAGCAGGGTCAGAGGGGCAATTGGGGGGCAGTATTTT	CASRVRGAIGGQYF
TRBJ1-1	TRBV2	-	-	TGTGCCAGCGGTGTCAGGGCAGGGGACACTGAAGCTTTCTTT	CASGVRAGDTEAFF
TRBJ2-5	TRBV27	TRBD2	-	TGTGCCAGCAGTTTATTTGTTGGGGTAGCGGGAAAAGAGACCCAGTACTTC	CASSLFVGVAGKETQYF
TRBJ1-5	TRBV12-3/TRBV12-4	-	-	TGTGCCAGCAGTTTGCAGACCCTACAGCCCCAGCATTTT	CASSLQTLQPQHF
TRBJ1-2	TRBV5-6	TRBD1	-	TGTGCCAGCAGCTCCTGGGACAGGCCGAACTATGGCTACACCTTC	CASSSWDRPNYGYTF
TRBJ1-4	TRBV20-1	-	-	TGCAGTGCTAGTGCACCAGCCCGAAATGAAAAACTGTTTTTT	CSASAPARNEKLFF
TRBJ1-2	TRBV19	-	-	TGTGCCAGTACTACAGGAGGCTATGGCTACACCTTC	CASTTGGYGYTF
TRBJ1-2	TRBV4-2	-	-	TGTGCCAGCAGCCAAGTCGGCATCCAATATGGCTACACCTTC	CASSQVGIQYGYTF
TRBJ2-3	TRBV7-8	-	-	TGTGCCAGCAGCCCCCCAGGATCTGTTGGAGATACGCAGTATTTT	CASSPPGSVGDTQYF
TRBJ1-1	TRBV5-4	-	-	TGTGCCAGCAGCCTTATGAACACTGAAGCTTTCTTT	CASSLMNTEAFF
TRBJ1-1	TRBV4-1	TRBD1	-	TGCGCCAGCAGCCGTTTACAGGGGGCGAACACTGAAGCTTTCTTT	CASSRLQGANTEAFF
TRBJ1-2	TRBV19	-	-	TGTGCCAGTAGTACCCCCTTTATGGCGCAAAGGACGTCCTCCTATGGCTACACCTTC	CASSTPFMAQRTSSYGYTF
TRBJ2-2	TRBV5-4	-	few	TGTGCCAGCAGCTTGATAGCAGTCAGCACCGGGGAGCTGTTTTTT	CASSLIAVSTGELFF
TRBJ2-5	TRBV28	TRBD1	-	TGTGCCAGCTTTGACAGGGGCCAAGAGACCCAGTACTTC	CASFDRGQETQYF
TRBJ1-1	TRBV2	-	-	TGTGCCAGCAGTGAAGCTATGGACACTGAAGCTTTCTTT	CASSEAMDTEAFF
TRBJ2-1	TRBV29-1	TRBD2	-	TGCAGCGTGCTCGGGGGGGCTTACAATGAGCAGTTCTTC	CSVLGGAYNEQFF
TRBJ1-2	TRBV27	-	-	TGTGCCAGCAGTTTATGGGGGAAGGATGGCTACACCTTC	CASSLWGKDGYTF
TRBJ2-3	TRBV7-9	TRBD2	once	TGTGCCAGCAGCTCATCAGTTCTTGGGACTAGCGGGATCACAGATACGCAGTATTTT	CASSSSVLGTSGITDTQYF
TRBJ2-7	TRBV11-2	-	-	TGTGCCAGCAGCTTAGGGGCCGCCTACGAGCAGTACTTC	CASSLGAAYEQYF
TRBJ2-7	TRBV4-2	-	-	TGTGCCAGCAGCCAAGAGGGGTCGGGAAACTACGAGCAGTACTTC	CASSQEGSGNYEQYF
TRBJ2-1	TRBV24-1	TRBD2	-	TGTGCCACCAGTGATTTTAGCGGGACGGGGTACAATGAGCAGTTCTTC	CATSDFSGTGYNEQFF
TRBJ2-7	TRBV6-2/TRBV6-3	-	-	TGTGCCAGCAGTTCGGGAGAGCAGTACTTC	CASSSGEQYF